The text below deals with one TCR beta chain. What it recognizes is unknown. The CDR3 consists of 11 residues. Trimming shortened V by 0 bases and J by 14 bases, and 5 bases separated the two germline ends. Germline CDR1 and CDR2: MGHRA and YSYEKL. This entry comes from a study of human T cells and chemical hapten exposure. For the study at large: The patient population, which was mostly female, had alopecia areata, totalis or universalis.

Time point given: patch test 2, 6 weeks after DPC sensitization. Noted treatment: therapeutic diphenylcyclopropenone sensitization with weekly scalp DPC. TCRdb fed the RACE reads into MiXCR, producing one record per CDR3 protein. Altogether about 96,000 distinct CDR3 sequences are present, 9.3% being singletons, with the ten largest covering around 2%. Overall study results and limits: Patch test score rose with PT1 expanded TCRs, significant at 8, 16, 32, not 4.

The receptor comes from a woman aged 40 to 50 with alopecia areata. Some clones in this sample may be carry-over from other donors' samples. The chain carries TRBV4-1 and TRBJ1-6; D not resolved. The starting material was whole blood, obtained in connection with sensitization to the hapten diphenylcyclopropenone (DPC). The CDR3 DNA reads as TGCGCCAGCAGCCAAGATTCCACCCTCCACTTT. As protein: CASSQDSTLHF.